Detailed here is one T cell receptor (beta chain). Its antigen is undetermined. The CDR3 is 11 residues long. Trimming removed 3 bases at V and 6 bases at J, with 6 bases between. CDR1 KGHSH and CDR2 LQKENI come from the germline V gene. The sample originates from a study of OX40 agonist ivuxolimab in advanced cancers. For the study at large: Every 2 weeks, ivuxolimab was infused into the patients intravenously at between 0.01 and 10 mg/kg.

Clones were read by immunoSEQ multiplex PCR, and TCRdb kept only the in-frame ones, dropping some. The data show approximately 25,000 clones, roughly 90% seen once. Study results and limitations: Near-lowest levels of clonal expansion characterized partial responders at 0.1-3.0 mg/kg. Antigen specificity remained undetermined for the expanded peripheral T cells.

The sample here was CD4+ or CD8+ T cells sorted from blood, taken in a trial of the OX40 agonist ivuxolimab. This TCR derives from an adult with an advanced solid tumor such as melanoma, head and neck, liver or kidney cancer. This chain joins TRBV18 and TRBJ2-7, with D perhaps given as TRBD1 or TRBD2 (5 bases each). DNA of the CDR3: TGTGCCAGCTCACCTGGGGGCGAGCAGTACTTC. Protein sequence: CASSPGGEQYF.